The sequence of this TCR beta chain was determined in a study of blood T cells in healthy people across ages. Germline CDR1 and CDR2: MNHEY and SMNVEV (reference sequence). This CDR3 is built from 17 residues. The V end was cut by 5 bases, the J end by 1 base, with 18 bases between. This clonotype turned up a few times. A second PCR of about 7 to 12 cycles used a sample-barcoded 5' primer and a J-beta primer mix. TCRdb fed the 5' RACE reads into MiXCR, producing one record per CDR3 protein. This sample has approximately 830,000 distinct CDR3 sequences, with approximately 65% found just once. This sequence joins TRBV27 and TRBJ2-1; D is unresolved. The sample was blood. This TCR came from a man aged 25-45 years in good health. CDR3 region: CASSPLPPDDSYNEQFF. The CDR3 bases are TGTGCCAGCAGTCCCCTCCCCCCAGACGATTCCTACAATGAGCAGTTCTTC.